This TCR beta chain was retrieved from a study of T cell clonality in common variable immunodeficiency (dated by TCRdb to between 2014 and 2016). The paper as a whole reports these results and caveats: According to the authors, finding the cause of the higher clonality in CVID would require sequencing the repertoires of T cell subpopulations. TCRbeta clonality was higher in CVID subjects than in healthy controls (t-test p = 0.018), and the increase was most characteristic of about a third of subjects. Correlations of repertoire features with clinical complications were constrained by heterogeneity among patients within the CVID cohort. Even though DNA input was equal, the average per sample came to about 81,820 unique sequences for controls compared with roughly 30,000 for CVID samples. Reportedly, TCRbeta sequences from CVID had fewer deletions and N-nucleotide insertions, and highly modified clones with 13 or more V deletions were absent from CVID. Healthy controls shared more TCRbeta clones with each other than CVID subjects shared among themselves (p < 0.0001).

For sequencing input, CVID and control samples contributed equivalent amounts of genomic DNA. For every sample, a 60 bp segment covering the rearranged TCRbeta CDR3 region was amplified and then sequenced. The immunoSEQ assay, a bias-corrected multiplex PCR combined with high-throughput sequencing, was used for TCRbeta amplification. As for how the authors treated the data: Every unique nucleotide sequence counted as a clone and was annotated with V, D and J genes, copy number and frequency. Sequences were labeled productive if in frame, and non-productive if out of frame or containing stop codons. As previously described, clonality was calculated on the basis of Shannon's entropy. Mean CDR3 Kyte-Doolittle hydropathy was derived from the predicted amino acid sequences of productive clones. Scaled V gene usage was hierarchically clustered using Manhattan distance and complete linkage with the R hclust function. Sharing of clones by CDR3 amino acid sequence was evaluated through resampling of 12 repertoires per group over 100 rounds. The repertoires were searched for around 65 published EBV-specific and roughly 230 published CMV-specific TCRbeta sequences. A couple of CVID samples that yielded fewer than 10,000 sequences were excluded from the analysis, so approximately 40 CVID repertoires were retained. Entries here come from immuneACCESS through TCRdb and include only in-frame sequences with V and J called. Some clones fail to appear in such tables; in the studies checked, an unresolved V gene covers under half of the shortfall, and the cause of the remainder is unknown. V and J calls and clone size follow that table, whereas D and trimming were derived from the DNA. In this sample, tens of thousands of clones appear, none counted once only. The ten largest clonotypes hold around 2.1% of the sample.

Most CVID patients and most healthy controls were of Caucasian heritage. Heparinized peripheral whole blood samples of about 4.5 to 9 ml were collected from each donor. Genomic DNA from adults with common variable immune deficiency (CVID) and from healthy adult controls was the source for sequencing TCRbeta CDR3 repertoires. There were some 22 healthy adult volunteers in the control group (around twelve female and around 10 male), ranging in age from about 23 to 75 years, with a mean age of 34. To isolate peripheral blood mononuclear cells, diluted blood was subjected to density centrifugation over Hypaque 1077 or Ficoll-Paque. Genomic DNA was extracted from unsorted mononuclear cells by Qiagen column purification or by a centrifugation-based method. This clone occurred a few times. No cognate antigen has been identified for it. The missing CDR3 end, 3 residues past where the read stops, is filled in from the germline J gene.

From the cysteine through the phenylalanine, the CDR3 covers 13 amino acids. Shown are 30 bases from within the CDR3, in frame from base 1. CDR1 and CDR2 are read off the germline V gene (reference sequence) as GTSNPN and SVGIG. Sequences were obtained from peripheral blood mononuclear cells. This receptor was taken from a person aged 18 to 75 in good health. Recombination connected TRBV30 to TRBJ1-2; TRBD1 is perhaps the D gene, given 6 matching bases. CDR3 DNA, as far as it was read: TGTGCCTGGTCCAGGACAGACTCATTCGGC. Translation gives CAWSRTDSFG. The whole CDR3 reads CAWSRTDSFGYTF.